This TCR beta chain was recorded in a study of cytomegalovirus exposure and HLA in healthy donors. The PCR employed 60 Vbeta primers together with 13 Jbeta primers. Here immunoSEQ multiplex PCR was the method, and the copy in TCRdb shows in-frame clones only, minus some. Of approximately 74,000 clones in the sample, roughly 80% were seen once. Study findings and constraints: There were some public TCRs occurring in many donors, but most TCR sequences were rare.

With respect to this clone: Its target is unknown.

The sequenced material came from PBMCs. The clonotype originates from a man between 60 and 75 years old in good health and CMV-seropositive.

The CDR3 loop is CASSYYQGYEQYF. The CDR3 DNA sequence: TGTGCCAGCAGCTACTATCAGGGCTACGAGCAGTACTTC. J is TRBJ2-7 and V is TRBV11-2; D perhaps matches TRBD1 (5 bases). V lost 4 bases and J 3 bases, leaving 10 bases between the germline ends. CDR1 SGHAT and CDR2 FQNNGV come from the germline V gene. The CDR3 contains 13 residues.